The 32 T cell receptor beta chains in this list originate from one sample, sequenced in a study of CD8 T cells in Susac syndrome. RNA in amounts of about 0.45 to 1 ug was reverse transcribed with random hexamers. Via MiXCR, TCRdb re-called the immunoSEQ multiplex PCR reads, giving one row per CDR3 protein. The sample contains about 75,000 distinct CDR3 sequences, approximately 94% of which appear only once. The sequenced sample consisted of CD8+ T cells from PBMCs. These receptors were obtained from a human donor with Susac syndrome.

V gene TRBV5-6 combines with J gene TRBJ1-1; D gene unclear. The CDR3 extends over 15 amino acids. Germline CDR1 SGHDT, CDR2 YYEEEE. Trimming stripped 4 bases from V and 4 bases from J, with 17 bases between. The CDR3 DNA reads TGTGCCAGCAGCCCCCAACCCTCCTTAACCACTGAAGCTTTCTTT. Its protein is CASSPQPSLTTEAFF.

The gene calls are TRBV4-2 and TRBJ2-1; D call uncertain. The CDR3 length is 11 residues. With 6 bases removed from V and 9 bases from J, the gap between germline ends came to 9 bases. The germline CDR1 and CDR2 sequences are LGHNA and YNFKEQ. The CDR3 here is CASREAFEQFF. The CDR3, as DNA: TGTGCCAGCAGGGAAGCTTTTGAGCAGTTCTTC.

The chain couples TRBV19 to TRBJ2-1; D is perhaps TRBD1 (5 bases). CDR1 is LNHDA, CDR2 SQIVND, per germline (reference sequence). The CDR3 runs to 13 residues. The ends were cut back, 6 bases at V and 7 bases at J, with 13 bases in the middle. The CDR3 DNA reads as TGTGCCAGTAGCCAACAGGATCTTAATGAGCAGTTCTTC. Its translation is CASSQQDLNEQFF.

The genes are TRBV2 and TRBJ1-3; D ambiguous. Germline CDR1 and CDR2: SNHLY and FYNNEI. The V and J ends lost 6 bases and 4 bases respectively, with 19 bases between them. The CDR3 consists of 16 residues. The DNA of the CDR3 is TGTGCCAGCAGGGCCGGGAAGGGAAAATGGGGAAACACCATATATTTT. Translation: CASRAGKGKWGNTIYF.

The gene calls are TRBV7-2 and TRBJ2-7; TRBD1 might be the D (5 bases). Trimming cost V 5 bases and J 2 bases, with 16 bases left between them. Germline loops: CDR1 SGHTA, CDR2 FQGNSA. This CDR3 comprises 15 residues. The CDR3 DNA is TGTGCCAGCAGCCACAGTGGCAGGGCGCCCTACGAGCAGTACTTC. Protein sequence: CASSHSGRAPYEQYF.

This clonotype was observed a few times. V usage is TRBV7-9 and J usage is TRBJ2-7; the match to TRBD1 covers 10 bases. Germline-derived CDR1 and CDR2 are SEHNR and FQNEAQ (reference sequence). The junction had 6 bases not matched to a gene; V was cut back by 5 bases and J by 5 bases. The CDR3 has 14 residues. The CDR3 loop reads CASSPRDRGHEQYF. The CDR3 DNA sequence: TGTGCCAGCAGCCCCCGGGACAGGGGCCACGAGCAGTACTTC.

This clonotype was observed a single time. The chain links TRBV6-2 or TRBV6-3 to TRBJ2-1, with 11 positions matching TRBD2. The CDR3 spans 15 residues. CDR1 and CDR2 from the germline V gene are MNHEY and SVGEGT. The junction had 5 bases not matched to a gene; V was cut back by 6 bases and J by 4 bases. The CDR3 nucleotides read TGTGCCAGCAGGGAGCTAGCGGGGGGATACAATGAGCAGTTCTTC. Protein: CASRELAGGYNEQFF.

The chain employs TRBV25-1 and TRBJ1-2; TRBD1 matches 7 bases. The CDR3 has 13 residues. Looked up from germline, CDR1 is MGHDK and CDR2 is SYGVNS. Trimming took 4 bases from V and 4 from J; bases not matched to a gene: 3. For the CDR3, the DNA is TGTGCCAGCAGTGTTCCAGGGGGCTATGGCTACACCTTC. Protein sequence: CASSVPGGYGYTF.

CDR3 loop: CASSFRGVQETQYF. CDR3 DNA sequence: TGTGCCAGCAGCTTCAGGGGGGTACAAGAGACCCAGTACTTC. The chain recombines TRBV7-8 with TRBJ2-5; perhaps TRBD1 as D (7 bases). The germline V gene encodes CDR1 SGHVS and CDR2 FQNEAQ. The CDR3 spans 14 residues. V was shortened by 3 bases and J by 2 bases, with 10 bases between the two germline ends. Full variable domain (remainder filled in from reference TRBV7-8 and TRBJ2-5): GAGVSQSPRYKVAKRGQDVALRCDPISGHVSLFWYQQALGQGPEFLTYFQNEAQLDKSGLPSDRFFAERPEGSVSTLKIQRTQQEDSAVYLCASSFRGVQETQYFGPGTRLLVL.

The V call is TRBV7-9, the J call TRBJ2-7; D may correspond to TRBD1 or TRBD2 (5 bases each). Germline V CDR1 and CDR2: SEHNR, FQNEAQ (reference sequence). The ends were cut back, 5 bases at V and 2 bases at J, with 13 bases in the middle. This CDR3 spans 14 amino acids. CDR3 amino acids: CASSPGRGPYEQYF. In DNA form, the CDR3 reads TGTGCCAGCAGCCCGGGACGGGGACCCTACGAGCAGTACTTC.

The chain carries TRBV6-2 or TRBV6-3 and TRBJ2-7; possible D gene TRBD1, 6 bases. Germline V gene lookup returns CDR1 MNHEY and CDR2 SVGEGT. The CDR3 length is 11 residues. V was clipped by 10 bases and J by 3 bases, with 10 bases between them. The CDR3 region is CATGTSYEQYF. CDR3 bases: TGTGCCACCGGGACAAGCTACGAGCAGTACTTC.

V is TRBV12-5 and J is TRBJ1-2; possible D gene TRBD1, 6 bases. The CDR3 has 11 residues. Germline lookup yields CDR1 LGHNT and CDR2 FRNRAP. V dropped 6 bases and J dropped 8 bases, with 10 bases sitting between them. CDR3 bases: TGTGCTAGTGGGGGGGCAAGGGGCTACACCTTC. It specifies CASGGARGYTF.

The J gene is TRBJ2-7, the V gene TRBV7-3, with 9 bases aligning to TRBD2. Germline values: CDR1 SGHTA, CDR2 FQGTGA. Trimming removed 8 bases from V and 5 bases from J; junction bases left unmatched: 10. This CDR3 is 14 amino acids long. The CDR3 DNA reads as TGTGCCAGCTCCCCCGGCGGGGGGGCCCACGAGCAGTACTTC. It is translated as CASSPGGGAHEQYF.

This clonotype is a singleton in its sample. The CDR3 loop reads CASSFLDRGQPEAFF. The CDR3, as DNA: TGTGCCAGCAGCTTTCTAGACAGGGGGCAACCTGAAGCTTTCTTT. The rearrangement joins TRBV5-4 to TRBJ1-1; 10 nucleotides agree with TRBD1. Germline values: CDR1 SGHNT, CDR2 YYREEE (reference sequence). CDR3 length: 15 amino acids. With V trimmed by 2 bases and J by 6 bases, 7 bases remained unmatched.

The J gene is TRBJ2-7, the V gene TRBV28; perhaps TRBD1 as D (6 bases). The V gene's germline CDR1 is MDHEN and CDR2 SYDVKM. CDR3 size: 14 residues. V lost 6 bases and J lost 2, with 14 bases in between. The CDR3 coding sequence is TGTGCCAGCAGCGCCCGGACAGTAGCCTACGAGCAGTACTTC. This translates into CASSARTVAYEQYF.

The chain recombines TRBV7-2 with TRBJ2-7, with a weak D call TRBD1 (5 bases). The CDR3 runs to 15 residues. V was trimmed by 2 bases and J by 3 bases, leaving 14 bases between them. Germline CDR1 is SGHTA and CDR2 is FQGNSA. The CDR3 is CASSLLDTYLYEQYF. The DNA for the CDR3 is TGTGCCAGCAGCTTATTGGACACCTACCTCTACGAGCAGTACTTC.

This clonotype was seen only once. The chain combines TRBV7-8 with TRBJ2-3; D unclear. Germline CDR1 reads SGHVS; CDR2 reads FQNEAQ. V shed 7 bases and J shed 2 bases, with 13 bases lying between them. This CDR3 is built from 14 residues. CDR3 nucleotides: TGTGCCAGCACCGACCCGCTCGTCACAGATACGCAGTATTTT. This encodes CASTDPLVTDTQYF.

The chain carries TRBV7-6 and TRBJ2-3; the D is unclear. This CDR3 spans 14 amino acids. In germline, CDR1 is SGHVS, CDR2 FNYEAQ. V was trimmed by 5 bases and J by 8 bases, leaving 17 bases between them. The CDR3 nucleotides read TGTGCCAGCAGCCAATCTTTGACCTCCCCTACGCAGTATTTT. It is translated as CASSQSLTSPTQYF.

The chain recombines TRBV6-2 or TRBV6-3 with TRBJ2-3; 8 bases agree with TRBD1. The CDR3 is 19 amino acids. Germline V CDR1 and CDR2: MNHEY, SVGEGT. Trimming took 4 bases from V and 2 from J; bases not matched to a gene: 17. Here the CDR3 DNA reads TGTGCCAGCAGTTTCGCGGACAGGGTACCACTCGGAAACACAGATACGCAGTATTTT. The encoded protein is CASSFADRVPLGNTDTQYF.

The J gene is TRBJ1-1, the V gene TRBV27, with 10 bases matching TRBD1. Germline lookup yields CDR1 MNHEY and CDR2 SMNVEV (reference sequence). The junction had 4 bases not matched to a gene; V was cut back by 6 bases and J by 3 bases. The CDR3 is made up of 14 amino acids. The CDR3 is CASRDGTGDTEAFF. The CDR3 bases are TGTGCCAGCAGAGATGGGACAGGGGACACTGAAGCTTTCTTT.

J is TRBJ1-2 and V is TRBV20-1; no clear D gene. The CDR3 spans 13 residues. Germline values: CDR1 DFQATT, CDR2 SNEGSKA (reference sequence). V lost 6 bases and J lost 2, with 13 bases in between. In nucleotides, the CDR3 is TGCAGTGCCCCCGACCGAGACAACTATGGCTACACCTTC. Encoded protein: CSAPDRDNYGYTF.

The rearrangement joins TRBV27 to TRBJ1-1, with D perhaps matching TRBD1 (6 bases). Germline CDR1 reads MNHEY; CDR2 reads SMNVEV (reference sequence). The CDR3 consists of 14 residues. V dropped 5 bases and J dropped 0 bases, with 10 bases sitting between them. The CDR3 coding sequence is TGTGCCAGCAGTACAGGGACAATGAACACTGAAGCTTTCTTT. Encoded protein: CASSTGTMNTEAFF.

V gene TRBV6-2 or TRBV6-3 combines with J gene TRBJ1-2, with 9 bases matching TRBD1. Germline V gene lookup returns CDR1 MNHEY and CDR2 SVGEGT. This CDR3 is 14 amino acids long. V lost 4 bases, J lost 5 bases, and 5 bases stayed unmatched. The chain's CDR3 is CASSSRDRVYGYTF. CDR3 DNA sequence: TGTGCCAGCAGTTCTCGGGACAGGGTATATGGCTACACCTTC.

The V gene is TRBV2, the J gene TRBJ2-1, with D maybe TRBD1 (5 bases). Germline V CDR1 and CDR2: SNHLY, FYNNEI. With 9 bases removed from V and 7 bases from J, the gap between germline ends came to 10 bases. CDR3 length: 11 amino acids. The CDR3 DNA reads TGTGCCAGTCACAGGAGTAATGAGCAGTTCTTC. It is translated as CASHRSNEQFF.

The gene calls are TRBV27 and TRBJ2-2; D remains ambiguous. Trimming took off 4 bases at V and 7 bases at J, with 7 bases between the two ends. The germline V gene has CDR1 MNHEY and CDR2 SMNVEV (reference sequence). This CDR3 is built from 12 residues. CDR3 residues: CASSWGIGELFF. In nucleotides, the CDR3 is TGTGCCAGCAGTTGGGGAATCGGGGAGCTGTTTTTT.

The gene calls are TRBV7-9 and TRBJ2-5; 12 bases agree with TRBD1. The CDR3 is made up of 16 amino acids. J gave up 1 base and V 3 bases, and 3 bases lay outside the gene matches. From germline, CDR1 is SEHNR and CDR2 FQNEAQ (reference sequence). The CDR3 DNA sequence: TGTGCCAGCAGCTTCCCGGGACAGGGGGCCCAAGAGACCCAGTACTTC. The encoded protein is CASSFPGQGAQETQYF. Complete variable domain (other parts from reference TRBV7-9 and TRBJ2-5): DTGVSQNPRHKITKRGQNVTFRCDPISEHNRLYWYRQTLGQGPEFLTYFQNEAQLEKSRLLSDRFSAERPKGSFSTLEIQRTEQGDSAMYLCASSFPGQGAQETQYFGPGTRLLVL.

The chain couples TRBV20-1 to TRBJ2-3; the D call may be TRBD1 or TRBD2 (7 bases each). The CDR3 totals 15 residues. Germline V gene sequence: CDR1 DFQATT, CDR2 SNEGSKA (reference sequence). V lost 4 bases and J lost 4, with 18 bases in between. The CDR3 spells CSAIRQGGGSDTQYF. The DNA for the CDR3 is TGCAGTGCTATCCGACAGGGCGGGGGATCAGATACGCAGTATTTT.

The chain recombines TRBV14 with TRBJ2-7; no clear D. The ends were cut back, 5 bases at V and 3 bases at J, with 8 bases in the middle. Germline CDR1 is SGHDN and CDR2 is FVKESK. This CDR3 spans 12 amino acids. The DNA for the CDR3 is TGTGCCAGCAGCTCCGACGGCTACGAGCAGTACTTC. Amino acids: CASSSDGYEQYF.

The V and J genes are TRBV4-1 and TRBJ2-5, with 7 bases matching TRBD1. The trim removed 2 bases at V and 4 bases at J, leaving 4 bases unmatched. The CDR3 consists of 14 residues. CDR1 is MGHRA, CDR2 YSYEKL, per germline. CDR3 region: CASSQQGVGETQYF. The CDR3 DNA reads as TGCGCCAGCAGCCAACAGGGGGTCGGAGAGACCCAGTACTTC.

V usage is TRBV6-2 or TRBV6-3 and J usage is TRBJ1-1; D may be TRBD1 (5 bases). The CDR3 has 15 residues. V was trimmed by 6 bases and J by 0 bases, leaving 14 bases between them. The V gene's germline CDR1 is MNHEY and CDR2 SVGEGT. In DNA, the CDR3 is TGTGCCAGCAGCCCGGGACGGGCGATGAACACTGAAGCTTTCTTT. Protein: CASSPGRAMNTEAFF.

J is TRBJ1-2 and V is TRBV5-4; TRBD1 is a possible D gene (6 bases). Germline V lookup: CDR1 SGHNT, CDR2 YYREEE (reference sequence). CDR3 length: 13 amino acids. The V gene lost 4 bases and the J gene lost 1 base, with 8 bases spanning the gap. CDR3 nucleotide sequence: TGTGCCAGCAGCAACAGGGATAACTATGGCTACACCTTC. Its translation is CASSNRDNYGYTF. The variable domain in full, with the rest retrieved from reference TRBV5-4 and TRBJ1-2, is ETGVTQSPTHLIKTRGQQVTLRCSSQSGHNTVSWYQQALGQGPQFIFQYYREEENGRGNFPPRFSGLQFPNYSSELNVNALELDDSALYLCASSNRDNYGYTFGSGTRLTVV.

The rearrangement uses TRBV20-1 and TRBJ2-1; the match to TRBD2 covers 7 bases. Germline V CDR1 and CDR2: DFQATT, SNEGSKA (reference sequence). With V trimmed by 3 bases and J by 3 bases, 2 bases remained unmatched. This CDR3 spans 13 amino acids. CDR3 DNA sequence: TGCAGTGCTAGGAGCGGGAACTACAATGAGCAGTTCTTC. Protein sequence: CSARSGNYNEQFF.